These T cell receptor beta chains were read from a single sample in a study of blood T cells in healthy people across ages. MiXCR, run by TCRdb on the 5' RACE reads, gives a single entry per CDR3 protein. The sample has approximately 1,700,000 distinct CDR3 sequences, 35% to 50% seen once. The specimen was blood. The receptors here all came from a human donor in good health. Each CDR3 is given with its conserved first and last residue. A D gene is named only where the DNA matches it firmly. Size is omitted from some rows. Given values are once, few, many or a class for expanded clones.

>NA|TRBV7-2|NA|TRBJ1-4
TGTGCCAGCAGTTATACAGGGCGGACTAATGAAAAACTGTTTTTT
CASSYTGRTNEKLFF
>TRBD2|TRBV7-2|once|TRBJ2-3
TGTGCCAGCAGCTTAGTTGCCCCTCAGCGGGGGGGCCCAGATACGCAGTATTTT
CASSLVAPQRGGPDTQYF
>NA|TRBV7-3|few|TRBJ2-3
TGTGCCAGCAGCTTGATGGCCGGCACAGATACGCAGTATTTT
CASSLMAGTDTQYF
>TRBD2|TRBV15|NA|TRBJ2-3
TGTGCCACCAGCAGATCCAGCGGGGGACGAGATACGCAGTATTTT
CATSRSSGGRDTQYF
>NA|TRBV29-1|NA|TRBJ1-2
TGCAGCGCCATTCGTTTGGATGGCTACACCTTC
CSAIRLDGYTF
>TRBD1|TRBV4-3|NA|TRBJ1-2
TGCGCCAGCAGCCCCGGACAGGGGTGGGGCTACACCTTC
CASSPGQGWGYTF
>NA|TRBV20-1|NA|TRBJ2-7
TGCAGTGCTAGAGATACGGGCCAGGTCCACGAGCAGTACTTC
CSARDTGQVHEQYF
>NA|TRBV2|NA|TRBJ1-6
TGTGCCAGCAGTGGTCGGGTCGTGAATTCACCCCTCCACTTT
CASSGRVVNSPLHF
>TRBD1|TRBV6-6|NA|TRBJ2-5
TGTGCCAGCAGGACAGGACAGGAGCTAGAGCAGTACTTC
CASRTGQELEQYF
>TRBD1|TRBV7-8|NA|TRBJ2-5
TGTGTCAGCGGCCTAGGGGGCGAAGAGACCCAGTACTTC
CVSGLGGEETQYF
>NA|TRBV14|few|TRBJ2-1
TGTGCCAGCAGCCAAGTGCAGTCGTATTTAGTGTTCTTC
CASSQVQSYLVFF
>NA|TRBV20-1|many|TRBJ2-7
TGCAGTGCTAGAGATCGAGGAGCTAACAGGGTTAGCTCCTACGAGCAGTACTTC
CSARDRGANRVSSYEQYF
>NA|TRBV20-1|NA|TRBJ1-1
TGCAGTGCTAGAGATAGACAGACGAACACTGAAGCTTTCTTT
CSARDRQTNTEAFF
>TRBD1|TRBV10-3|NA|TRBJ2-7
TGTGCCTTCAGTGATGACAGGGTTTCCTACGAGCAGTACTTC
CAFSDDRVSYEQYF
>NA|TRBV29-1|NA|TRBJ2-7
TGCAGCGTTGGGGCACAGGGTAGATACGAGCAGTACTTC
CSVGAQGRYEQYF
>TRBD2|TRBV7-3|few|TRBJ2-1
TGTGCCAGCAGCTCCTGGGGCGGGGGTGATGAGCAGTTCTTC
CASSSWGGGDEQFF
>NA|TRBV5-5|few|TRBJ2-1
TGTGCCAGCAGCTTTGTTGAGGGACTCAATGAGCAGTTCTTC
CASSFVEGLNEQFF
>NA|TRBV5-1|few|TRBJ1-2
TGCGCCAGCAGCTTGGACGGCAGGAGCTATGGCTACACCTTC
CASSLDGRSYGYTF
>TRBD1|TRBV7-2|once|TRBJ2-1
TGTGCCAGCCAAGGACAGGGGGGATACAATGAGCAGTTCTTC
CASQGQGGYNEQFF
>TRBD1|TRBV27|NA|TRBJ1-5
TGTGCCAGCAGCCCTTCCCAGGGGGCACACAATCAGCCCCAGCATTTT
CASSPSQGAHNQPQHF
>TRBD1|TRBV20-1|few|TRBJ2-7
TGCAGTGCTAGAGTCACCGGGACAGGGAATTACGAGCAGTACTTC
CSARVTGTGNYEQYF
>NA|TRBV2|few|TRBJ2-1
TGTGCCAGCAGGGTCTTCAATGAGCAGTTCTTC
CASRVFNEQFF
>TRBD1|TRBV12-3/TRBV12-4|few|TRBJ1-5
TGTGCCAGCAGTTTAATAGGACAGGGCAATCAGCCCCAGCATTTT
CASSLIGQGNQPQHF
>NA|TRBV11-1|few|TRBJ2-5
TGTGCCAGCAGCTTAGGGCACACGGGTGAGACCCAGTACTTC
CASSLGHTGETQYF
>TRBD2|TRBV13|NA|TRBJ2-1
TGTGCCAGCAGCTCGGGGGAGCGGGGGCACAATGAGCAGTTCTTC
CASSSGERGHNEQFF
>TRBD2|TRBV10-3|NA|TRBJ2-1
TGTGCCATCAGTGATACTAGCGGGGGGGCTAGCTCCAACAATGAGCAGTTCTTC
CAISDTSGGASSNNEQFF
>NA|TRBV20-1|many|TRBJ2-6
TGCAGTGCTAGTTCTTCTGGGAACCCCTACTCTGGGGCCAACGTCCTGACTTTC
CSASSSGNPYSGANVLTF
>NA|TRBV7-2|NA|TRBJ2-7
TGTGCCAGCACCCAATGGGGGGAAAACCTTTACGAGCAGTACTTC
CASTQWGENLYEQYF
>NA|TRBV5-6|few|TRBJ1-2
TGTGCCAGCAGTTTACAGGGACGCAACTATGGCTACACCTTC
CASSLQGRNYGYTF
>NA|TRBV5-1|many|TRBJ2-7
TGCGCCAGCAGCTTGACCGGGGACCACTACGAGCAGTACTTC
CASSLTGDHYEQYF
>NA|TRBV19|NA|TRBJ1-1
TGTGCCAGTAGTATTCAGGGGACTAGCACTGAAGCTTTCTTT
CASSIQGTSTEAFF
>TRBD1|TRBV27|NA|TRBJ2-1
TGTGCCAGCAGTTCCAGGGGGAACTCCTACAATGAGCAGTTCTTC
CASSSRGNSYNEQFF
>NA|TRBV12-3/TRBV12-4|NA|TRBJ2-3
TGTGCCAGCAGCGTAGCGTACACAGATACGCAGTATTTT
CASSVAYTDTQYF
>NA|TRBV7-8|NA|TRBJ1-1
TGTGCCAGCATCCACAGGGTCGGCACTGAAGCTTTCTTT
CASIHRVGTEAFF
>NA|TRBV28|few|TRBJ2-7
TGTGCCAGCAGTATCCGACGGACTTCCTACGAGCAGTACTTC
CASSIRRTSYEQYF
>NA|TRBV27|few|TRBJ1-2
TGTGCCAGCAGTCTGAACAGGGAAGTGTTATATGGCTACACCTTC
CASSLNREVLYGYTF
>TRBD2|TRBV10-3|once|TRBJ2-1
TGTGCCATTGCTAGCGGGGGTAACAATGAGCAGTTCTTC
CAIASGGNNEQFF
>NA|TRBV4-3|NA|TRBJ2-1
TGCGCCAGCAGCCAGGGTTGGGGAATAGGACGGAATGAGCAGTTCTTC
CASSQGWGIGRNEQFF
>NA|TRBV6-5|NA|TRBJ1-1
TGTGCCAGCAGGAGTTCCGGGACTATGAACACTGAAGCTTTCTTT
CASRSSGTMNTEAFF
>TRBD2|TRBV7-2|NA|TRBJ2-3
TGTGCCAGCAGCTTAAACGGACTAGTCACAGATACGCAGTATTTT
CASSLNGLVTDTQYF
>NA|TRBV4-3|NA|TRBJ2-1
TGCGCCAGCAGCCGCCTAACCGGAAGGGGTTCCTACAATGAGCAGTTCTTC
CASSRLTGRGSYNEQFF
>NA|TRBV7-3|few|TRBJ2-1
TGTGCCAGCAGCCCCAGCGGGTGGAATGAGCAGTTCTTC
CASSPSGWNEQFF
>NA|TRBV4-2|few|TRBJ2-4
TGTGCCAGCAGCCAAGATGGAAAGGTGCTAGCCAAAAACATTCAGTACTTC
CASSQDGKVLAKNIQYF
>NA|TRBV5-6|NA|TRBJ2-7
TGTGCCAGCAGCGGCTGGGCTAGCGAATACAATGAGCAGTACTTC
CASSGWASEYNEQYF
>TRBD1|TRBV20-1|NA|TRBJ1-1
TGCAGTGCTAGAATGTACAGGGGGCGACCTGAAGCTTTCTTT
CSARMYRGRPEAFF
>NA|TRBV5-6|NA|TRBJ1-2
TGTGCCAGCAGCTTGGATGTAAGAGCTAACTATGGCTACACCTTC
CASSLDVRANYGYTF
>TRBD2|TRBV20-1|NA|TRBJ2-1
TGCAGTGCTAGTGCGGGGGGGCCGGTAAGTGAGCAGTTCTTC
CSASAGGPVSEQFF
>TRBD1|TRBV5-1|NA|TRBJ2-7
TGCGCCAGCAGCCCAAGGGGGACAGGGGACGAGCAGTACTTC
CASSPRGTGDEQYF
>NA|TRBV6-5|NA|TRBJ2-2
TGTGCCAGCAGCCAGAGCCCTTGGGGCACCGGGGAGCTGTTTTTT
CASSQSPWGTGELFF
>TRBD1|TRBV5-1|NA|TRBJ1-1
TGCGCCAGCAGCAATCCGGGACAGGGAAGCACTGAAGCTTTCTTT
CASSNPGQGSTEAFF
>NA|TRBV20-1|NA|TRBJ2-1
TGCAGTGCGGAGCTGGGTTCGAATGAGCAGGTCTTC
CSAELGSNEQVF
>TRBD1|TRBV7-9|NA|TRBJ1-6
TGTGCCAGCGGCGCAGACAGGGCGTCACCCCTCCACTTT
CASGADRASPLHF
>TRBD2|TRBV7-9|NA|TRBJ2-1
TGTGCCAGCAGCTCGTACGCGGGGGAGGAGTACAATGAGCAGTTCTTC
CASSSYAGEEYNEQFF
>NA|TRBV12-5|NA|TRBJ1-4
TGTGCTAGTGGTTGGGGCGCAACTAATGAAAAACTGTTTTTT
CASGWGATNEKLFF